This T cell receptor (beta chain) was identified during a study of T cells in Graves' hyperthyroidism and ophthalmopathy. The source material, RNA transcripts, was used to amplify TCR beta CDR3 regions. TCR CDR3 regions were first amplified by RT-PCR with HTBI primers. TCRdb ran MiXCR on the multiplex PCR reads and lists one entry per CDR3 protein. The sample carries 450,000 to 700,000 distinct CDR3 sequences, approximately 44% recorded once. A word on this clonotype: Its antigen is undetermined.

Overall study findings and caveats: The model forecast ophthalmopathy, anticipating it by a median around 6.5 months before onset. Blood also contained most expanded thyroid clonotypes above 0.001.

The CDR3 sequence is 18 residues long. Germline V gives CDR1 SGHDN, CDR2 FVKESK. The V segment lost 4 bases and the J segment 0 bases; nucleotides outside the gene matches: 9. The sample consisted of peripheral blood or thyroid tissue (not recorded which). This sequence joins TRBV14 and TRBJ2-6; 7 bases line up with TRBD1. The source of this sequence is an adult woman with Graves' disease, either hyperthyroidism or ophthalmopathy (not recorded which). The CDR3 nucleotides read TGTGCCAGCAGCCGAGTAGGGGGCAACATCTCTGGGGCCAACGTCCTGACTTTC. Amino acids: CASSRVGGNISGANVLTF.